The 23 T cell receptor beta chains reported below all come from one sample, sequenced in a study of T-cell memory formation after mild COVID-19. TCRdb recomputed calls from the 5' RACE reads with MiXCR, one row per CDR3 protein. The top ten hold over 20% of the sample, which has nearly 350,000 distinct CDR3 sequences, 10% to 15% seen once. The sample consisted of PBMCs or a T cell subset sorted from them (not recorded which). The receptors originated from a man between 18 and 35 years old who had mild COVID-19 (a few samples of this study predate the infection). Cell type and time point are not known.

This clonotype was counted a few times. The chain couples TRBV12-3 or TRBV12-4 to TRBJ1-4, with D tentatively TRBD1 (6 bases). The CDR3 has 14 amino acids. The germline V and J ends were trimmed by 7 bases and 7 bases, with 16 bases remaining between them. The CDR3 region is CASTNVGAGEKLFF. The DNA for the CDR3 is TGTGCCAGCACCAACGTGGGGGCGGGTGAAAAACTGTTTTTT.

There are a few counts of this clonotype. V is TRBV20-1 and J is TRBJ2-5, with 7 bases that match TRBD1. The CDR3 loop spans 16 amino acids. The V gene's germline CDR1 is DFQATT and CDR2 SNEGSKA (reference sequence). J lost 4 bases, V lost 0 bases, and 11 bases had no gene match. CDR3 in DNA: TGCAGTGCTAGAGAAACGTATACAGGGGTACTAGAGACCCAGTACTTC. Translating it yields CSARETYTGVLETQYF.

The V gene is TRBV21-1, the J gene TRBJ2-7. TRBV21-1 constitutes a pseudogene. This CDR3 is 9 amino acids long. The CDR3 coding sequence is TGTGCCAGGGCACCCGAGCAGTACTTC. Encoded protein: CARAPEQYF.

The chain's CDR3 is CANGAVGGGELFF. The CDR3 DNA is TGTGCCAACGGGGCGGTAGGAGGCGGGGAGCTGTTTTTT. This sequence joins TRBV12-3 or TRBV12-4 and TRBJ2-2; TRBD1 or TRBD2 may be the D gene (5 bases each). This CDR3 comprises 13 residues. The V end was cut by 10 bases, the J end by 7 bases, with 16 bases between.

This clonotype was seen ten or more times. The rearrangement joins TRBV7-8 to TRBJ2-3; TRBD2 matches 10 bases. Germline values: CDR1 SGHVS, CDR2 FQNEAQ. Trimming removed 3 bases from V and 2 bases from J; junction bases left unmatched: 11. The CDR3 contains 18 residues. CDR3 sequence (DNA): TGTGCCAGCAGCTTGATAGTAGCGGGGGGTACTATCACAGATACGCAGTATTTT. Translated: CASSLIVAGGTITDTQYF.

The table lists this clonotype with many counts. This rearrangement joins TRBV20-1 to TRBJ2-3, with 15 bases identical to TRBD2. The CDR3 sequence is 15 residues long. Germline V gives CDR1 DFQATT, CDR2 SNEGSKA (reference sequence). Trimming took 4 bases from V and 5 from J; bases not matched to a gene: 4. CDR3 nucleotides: TGCAGTGCTACCGGGACTAGCGGGGGGCGAGATACGCAGTATTTT. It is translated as CSATGTSGGRDTQYF.

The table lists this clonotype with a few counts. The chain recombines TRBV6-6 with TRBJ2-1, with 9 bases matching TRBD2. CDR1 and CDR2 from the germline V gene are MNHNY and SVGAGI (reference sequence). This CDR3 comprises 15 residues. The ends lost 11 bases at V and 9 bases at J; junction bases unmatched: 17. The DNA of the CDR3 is TGTGCCGGAAAAGGGGGTGAGCGGGGGGACCCTGAGCAGTTCTTC. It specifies CAGKGGERGDPEQFF.

For the CDR3, the DNA is TGCGCCAGCAGCCAAGGGTACAGCTCCTACGAGCAGTACTTC. Amino acid sequence: CASSQGYSSYEQYF. The chain recombines TRBV4-1 with TRBJ2-7; D is unresolved. The CDR3 has 14 residues. Trimming took 1 base from V and 0 from J, leaving 7 bases between them. From germline, CDR1 is MGHRA and CDR2 YSYEKL.

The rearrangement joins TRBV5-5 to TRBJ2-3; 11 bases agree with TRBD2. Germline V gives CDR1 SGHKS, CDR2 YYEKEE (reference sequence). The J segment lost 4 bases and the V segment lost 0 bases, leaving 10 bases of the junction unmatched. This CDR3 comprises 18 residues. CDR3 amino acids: CASSLVTSGGVGADTQYF. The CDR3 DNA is TGTGCCAGCAGCTTGGTCACTAGCGGGGGCGTCGGGGCAGATACGCAGTATTTT.

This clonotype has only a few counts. CDR3 amino acids: CASHSYRDSNQPQHF. CDR3 sequence (DNA): TGTGCCAGTCATTCTTACCGGGACAGCAATCAGCCCCAGCATTTT. The gene calls are TRBV19 and TRBJ1-5; tentatively, D is TRBD1 (5 bases). V lost 8 bases to trimming and J lost 1 base, with 15 bases between them. This CDR3 is 15 amino acids long. CDR1 is LNHDA, CDR2 SQIVND, per germline (reference sequence).

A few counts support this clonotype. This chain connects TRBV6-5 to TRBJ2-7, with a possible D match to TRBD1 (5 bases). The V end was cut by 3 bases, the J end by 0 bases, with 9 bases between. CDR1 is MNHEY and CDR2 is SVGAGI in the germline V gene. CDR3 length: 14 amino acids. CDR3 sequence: CASSYQGSSYEQYF. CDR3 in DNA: TGTGCCAGCAGTTATCAGGGTAGCTCCTACGAGCAGTACTTC.

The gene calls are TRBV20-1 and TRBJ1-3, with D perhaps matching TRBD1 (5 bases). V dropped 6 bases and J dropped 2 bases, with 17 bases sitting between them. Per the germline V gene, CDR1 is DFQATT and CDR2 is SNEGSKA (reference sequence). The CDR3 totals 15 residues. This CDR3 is CSAKVLGAAGNTIYF. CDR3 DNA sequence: TGCAGTGCAAAGGTGTTAGGGGCGGCTGGAAACACCATATATTTT.

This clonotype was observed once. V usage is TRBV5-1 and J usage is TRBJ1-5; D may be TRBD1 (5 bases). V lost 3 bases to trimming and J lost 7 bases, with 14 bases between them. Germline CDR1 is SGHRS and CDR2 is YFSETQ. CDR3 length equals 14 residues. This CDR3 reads CASSSTGQGQPQHF. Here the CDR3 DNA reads TGCGCCAGCAGCTCTACAGGCCAGGGACAGCCCCAGCATTTT. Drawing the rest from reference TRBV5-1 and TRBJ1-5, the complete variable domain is KAGVTQTPRYLIKTRGQQVTLSCSPISGHRSVSWYQQTPGQGLQFLFEYFSETQRNKGNFPGRFSGRQFSNSRSEMNVSTLELGDSALYLCASSSTGQGQPQHFGDGTRLSIL.

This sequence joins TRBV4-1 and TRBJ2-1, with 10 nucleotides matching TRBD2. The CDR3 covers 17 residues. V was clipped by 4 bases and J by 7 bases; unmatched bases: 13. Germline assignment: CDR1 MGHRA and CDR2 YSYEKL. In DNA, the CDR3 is TGCGCCAGCAGCCCCCGCGATCTAGCGGGGGCCTGGAATGAGCAGTTCTTC. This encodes CASSPRDLAGAWNEQFF.

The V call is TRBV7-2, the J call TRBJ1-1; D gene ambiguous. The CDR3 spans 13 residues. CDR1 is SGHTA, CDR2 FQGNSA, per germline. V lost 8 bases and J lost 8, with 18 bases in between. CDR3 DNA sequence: TGTGCCAGCTCCCCCAACGCAGTCGGAGAAGCTTTCTTT. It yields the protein CASSPNAVGEAFF.

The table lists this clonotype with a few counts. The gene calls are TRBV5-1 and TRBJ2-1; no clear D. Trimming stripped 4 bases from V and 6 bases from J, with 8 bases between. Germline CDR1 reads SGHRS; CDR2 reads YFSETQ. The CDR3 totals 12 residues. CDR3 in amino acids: CASSPFGNEQFF. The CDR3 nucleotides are TGCGCCAGCAGCCCGTTCGGCAATGAGCAGTTCTTC.

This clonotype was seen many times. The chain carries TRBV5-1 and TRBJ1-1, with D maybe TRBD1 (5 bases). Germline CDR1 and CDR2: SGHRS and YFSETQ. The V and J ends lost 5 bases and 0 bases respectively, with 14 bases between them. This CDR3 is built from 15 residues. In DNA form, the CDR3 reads TGCGCCAGCAGGGAAGGCGGGGGGATGAACACTGAAGCTTTCTTT. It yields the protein CASREGGGMNTEAFF.

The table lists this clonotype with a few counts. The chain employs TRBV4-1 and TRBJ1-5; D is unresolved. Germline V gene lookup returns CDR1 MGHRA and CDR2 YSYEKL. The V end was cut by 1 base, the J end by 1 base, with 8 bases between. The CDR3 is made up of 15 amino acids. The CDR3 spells CASSQVGSSNQPQHF. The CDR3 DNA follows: TGCGCCAGCAGCCAAGTTGGCAGCAGCAATCAGCCCCAGCATTTT.

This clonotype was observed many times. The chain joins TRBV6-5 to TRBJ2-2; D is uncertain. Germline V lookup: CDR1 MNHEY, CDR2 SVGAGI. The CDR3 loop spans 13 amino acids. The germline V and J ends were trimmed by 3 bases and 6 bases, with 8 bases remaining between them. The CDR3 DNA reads TGTGCCAGCAGTTATGGGTCGGCCGGGGAGCTGTTTTTT. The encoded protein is CASSYGSAGELFF.

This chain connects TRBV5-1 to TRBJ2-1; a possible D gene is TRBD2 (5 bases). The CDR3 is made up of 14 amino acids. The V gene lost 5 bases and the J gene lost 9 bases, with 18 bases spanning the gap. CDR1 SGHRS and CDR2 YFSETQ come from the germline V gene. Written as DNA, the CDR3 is TGCGCCAGCAGGGGAGCGGTTACAAGCGGTGAGCAGTTCTTC. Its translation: CASRGAVTSGEQFF.

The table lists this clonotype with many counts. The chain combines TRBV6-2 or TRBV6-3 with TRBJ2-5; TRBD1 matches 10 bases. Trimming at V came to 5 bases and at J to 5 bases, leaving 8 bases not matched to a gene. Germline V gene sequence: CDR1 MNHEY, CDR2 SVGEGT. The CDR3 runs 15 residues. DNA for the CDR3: TGTGCCAGCAGTACCGGACAGGGGGTCGTGGAGACCCAGTACTTC. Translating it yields CASSTGQGVVETQYF.

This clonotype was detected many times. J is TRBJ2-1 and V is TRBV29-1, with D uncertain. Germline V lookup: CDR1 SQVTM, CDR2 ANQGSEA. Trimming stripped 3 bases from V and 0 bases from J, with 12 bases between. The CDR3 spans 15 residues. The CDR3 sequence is CSVDRATTSYNEQFF. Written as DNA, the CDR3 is TGCAGCGTTGATCGTGCTACAACCTCCTACAATGAGCAGTTCTTC.

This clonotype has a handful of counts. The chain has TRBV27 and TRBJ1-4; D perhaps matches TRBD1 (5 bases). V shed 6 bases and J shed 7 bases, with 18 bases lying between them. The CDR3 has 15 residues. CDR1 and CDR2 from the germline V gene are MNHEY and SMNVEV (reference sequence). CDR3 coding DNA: TGTGCCAGCAGAACCCTGCCAGGGTCTTTTGAAAAACTGTTTTTT. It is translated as CASRTLPGSFEKLFF. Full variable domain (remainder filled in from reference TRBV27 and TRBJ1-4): EAQVTQNPRYLITVTGKKLTVTCSQNMNHEYMSWYRQDPGLGLRQIYYSMNVEVTDKGDVPEGYKVSRKEKRNFPLILESPSPNQTSLYFCASRTLPGSFEKLFFGSGTQLSVL.